This T cell receptor (beta chain) derives from a study of blood T cell repertoires in COVID-19. On the study more broadly: The origin of the acute and convalescent COVID-19 samples was the United States, Italy and Spain. T cells, B-cell-depleted T cells, or PBMCs supplied cDNA or gDNA.

Germline values: CDR1 SGHTA, CDR2 FQGNSA. This CDR3 comprises 15 residues. Trimming took off 0 bases at V and 4 bases at J, with 10 bases between the two ends. A word on this clone: The same CDR3 arises from other DNA sequences in this sample as well.

In the original analysis: Amplification of reference gene primers was used by the study to estimate nucleated cell counts. Profiled with immunoSEQ multiplex PCR; TCRdb holds only in-frame clones, not every one. The D gene and trimming were derived from the DNA, and the V and J assignments and clone size from that table. The data contain 450,000 to 500,000 clones, 80% to 90% of them singletons. This TCR derives from a human donor in a cohort sampled during active COVID-19. Material for sequencing was peripheral blood. The chain links TRBV7-2 to TRBJ2-1; a weak D match, TRBD1 (7 bases). The DNA for the CDR3 is TGTGCCAGCAGCTTAGCACAGGGGAGGTACAATGAGCAGTTCTTC. Translating it yields CASSLAQGRYNEQFF.